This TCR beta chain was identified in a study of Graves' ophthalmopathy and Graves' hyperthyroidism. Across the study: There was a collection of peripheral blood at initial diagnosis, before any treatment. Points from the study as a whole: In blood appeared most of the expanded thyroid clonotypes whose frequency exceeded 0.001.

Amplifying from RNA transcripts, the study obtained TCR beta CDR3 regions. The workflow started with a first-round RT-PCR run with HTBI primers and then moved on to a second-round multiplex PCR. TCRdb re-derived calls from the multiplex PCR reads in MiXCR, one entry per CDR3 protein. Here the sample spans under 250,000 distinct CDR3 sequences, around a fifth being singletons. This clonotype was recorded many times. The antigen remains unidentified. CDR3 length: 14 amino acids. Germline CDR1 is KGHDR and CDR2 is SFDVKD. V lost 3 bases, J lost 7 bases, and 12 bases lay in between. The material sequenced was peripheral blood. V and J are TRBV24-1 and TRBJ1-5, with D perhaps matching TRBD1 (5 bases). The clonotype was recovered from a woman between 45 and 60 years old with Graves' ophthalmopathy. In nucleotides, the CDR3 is TGTGCCACCAGTGATGGTTCAGGGTGGCAGCCCCAGCATTTT. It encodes CATSDGSGWQPQHF.